The 3 T cell receptor beta chains reported below all come from one sample, sequenced in a study of cytomegalovirus exposure and HLA in healthy donors. Produced via immunoSEQ multiplex PCR; TCRdb's table is partial and in-frame only. This table has hundreds of thousands of clones, about nine tenths appearing once. Sequencing was done on a sample of PBMCs. Receptor source: a woman aged 18-29 years in good health and CMV-seronegative.

The rearrangement uses TRBV6-5 and TRBJ2-7, with 9 bases aligning to TRBD2. Germline CDR1 and CDR2: MNHEY and SVGAGI. V was clipped by 4 bases and J by 5 bases; unmatched bases: 9. The CDR3 loop spans 15 amino acids. CDR3 bases: TGTGCCAGCAGTTTGCTAGCGGGGAGCCCCCACGAGCAGTACTTC. This encodes CASSLLAGSPHEQYF.

The chain recombines TRBV4-2 with TRBJ2-7; possible D gene TRBD1, 6 bases. The germline V gene encodes CDR1 LGHNA and CDR2 YNFKEQ. V lost 1 base and J 3 bases, leaving 13 bases between the germline ends. The CDR3 contains 15 residues. In DNA form, the CDR3 reads TGTGCCAGCAGCCAAGGTTCATCAGGGGACTACGAGCAGTACTTC. It codes for CASSQGSSGDYEQYF.

The rearrangement uses TRBV7-8 and TRBJ2-1; D is possibly TRBD2 (7 bases). The V end lost 5 bases, the J end lost 6 bases, and 17 bases lay between the germline ends. The CDR3 covers 15 residues. Germline assignment: CDR1 SGHVS and CDR2 FQNEAQ. CDR3 nucleotide sequence: TGTGCCAGCAGCCCTTCATGGGGGGGCATCAATGAGCAGTTCTTC. Its translation is CASSPSWGGINEQFF.